One sample yielded the 32 T cell receptor beta chains listed below, sequenced in a study of early T cells in non-severe SARS-CoV-2 infection. Via MiXCR, TCRdb re-called the 5' RACE reads, giving one row per CDR3 protein. Here the sample spans more than 85,000 distinct CDR3 sequences, approximately 16% being singletons. Source: whole blood, taken at baseline. These receptors originate from an adult who was a healthcare worker with PCR-confirmed SARS-CoV-2 infection or an uninfected control (not recorded which).

The chain recombines TRBV7-8 with TRBJ2-7; TRBD1 agrees at 8 bases. CDR3 length: 16 amino acids. The germline CDR1 and CDR2 sequences are SGHVS and FQNEAQ. J gave up 2 bases and V 6 bases, and 12 bases lay outside the gene matches. DNA for the CDR3: TGTGCCAGCAGACAGAAGCCGGGACAGGTAGCCTACGAGCAGTACTTC. Protein product: CASRQKPGQVAYEQYF.

V and J are TRBV18 and TRBJ2-3; D is uncertain. This CDR3 comprises 15 residues. Germline CDR1 KGHSH, CDR2 LQKENI. V was cut by 3 bases and J by 2 bases, with 12 bases left in between. CDR3 nucleotide sequence: TGTGCCAGCTCACCCCCCAATCACCTCACAGATACGCAGTATTTT. Protein product: CASSPPNHLTDTQYF.

This chain uses TRBV20-1 with TRBJ2-1, with a possible D match to TRBD2 (6 bases). CDR3 length: 15 residues. V was trimmed by 0 bases and J by 8 bases, leaving 17 bases between them. Germline CDR1 DFQATT, CDR2 SNEGSKA (reference sequence). The CDR3 here is CSARDRVTSIDEQFF. The CDR3 DNA is TGCAGTGCTAGAGATAGAGTGACTAGTATAGATGAGCAGTTCTTC.

The table lists this clonotype with a few counts. The chain recombines TRBV9 with TRBJ2-7, with D perhaps TRBD2 (6 bases). CDR1 is SGDLS, CDR2 YYNGEE, per germline. The CDR3 length is 16 residues. V shed 0 bases and J shed 0 bases, with 13 bases lying between them. CDR3 coding DNA: TGTGCCAGCAGCGTAGGCGGCGGGACGAGCTCCTACGAGCAGTACTTC. Amino acids: CASSVGGGTSSYEQYF.

This clonotype was picked up many times. This chain links TRBV12-3 or TRBV12-4 with TRBJ2-7; D might be TRBD1 (5 bases). The CDR3 is made up of 11 amino acids. Trimming removed 5 bases from V and 3 bases from J, with 5 bases in between. The CDR3 here is CASSRGYEQYF. The CDR3 region has the DNA TGTGCCAGCAGTAGGGGCTACGAGCAGTACTTC.

The chain employs TRBV6-5 and TRBJ1-1; D remains ambiguous. The germline V gene has CDR1 MNHEY and CDR2 SVGAGI. The CDR3 has 15 residues. With 1 base removed from V and 4 bases from J, the gap between germline ends came to 13 bases. CDR3 sequence: CASSYFKGEGTEAFF. Written as DNA, the CDR3 is TGTGCCAGCAGTTACTTTAAGGGAGAGGGCACTGAAGCTTTCTTT.

CDR3 protein: CASSSERTSGTGYEQYF. CDR3 nucleotides: TGCGCCAGCAGCTCAGAGAGGACTAGCGGGACCGGTTACGAGCAGTACTTC. The rearrangement uses TRBV5-1 and TRBJ2-7, with 12 bases identical to TRBD2. V shed 3 bases, J shed 4 bases, and the junction held 11 bases outside the gene matches. There are 17 residues in the CDR3. Germline V gene lookup returns CDR1 SGHRS and CDR2 YFSETQ.

In its sample, this clonotype was seen many times. The chain employs TRBV6-1 and TRBJ2-7; 7 nucleotides agree with TRBD1. In germline, CDR1 is MNHNS, CDR2 SASEGT. V shed 0 bases and J 3 bases; nucleotides not matched to a gene: 5. CDR3 length: 15 residues. In DNA form, the CDR3 reads TGTGCCAGCAGTGAAGCCGGGACAGCAGTCTACGAGCAGTACTTC. Translation: CASSEAGTAVYEQYF.

This clonotype turned up a few times. The chain combines TRBV7-3 with TRBJ2-2, with 7 bases that match TRBD2. V lost 6 bases to trimming and J lost 1 base; unmatched junction nucleotides: 5. Germline V gene sequence: CDR1 SGHTA, CDR2 FQGTGA. The CDR3 is 15 residues long. The CDR3 spells CASRQSGVNTGELFF. In DNA, the CDR3 is TGTGCCAGCAGACAAAGCGGGGTGAACACCGGGGAGCTGTTTTTT.

This clonotype was counted many times. This chain joins TRBV5-5 and TRBJ1-4; unclear D gene. The CDR3 has 14 residues. V was cut by 3 bases and J by 0 bases, with 6 bases left in between. Per germline, CDR1 SGHKS and CDR2 YYEKEE (reference sequence). CDR3 residues: CASSYSATNEKLFF. Written as DNA, the CDR3 is TGTGCCAGCAGCTACAGTGCAACTAATGAAAAACTGTTTTTT.

This clonotype was recorded at least ten times. The rearrangement joins TRBV20-1 to TRBJ1-1, with TRBD1 as a possible D gene (5 bases). V was pared by 5 bases and J by 5 bases, with 12 bases between. CDR3 length equals 12 residues. In germline, CDR1 is DFQATT, CDR2 SNEGSKA (reference sequence). The CDR3 region is CSASGGNTEAFF. CDR3 DNA sequence: TGCAGTGCTTCCGGGGGTAATACTGAAGCTTTCTTT.

The chain is built from TRBV4-1 and TRBJ1-1, with a possible D match to TRBD1 (6 bases). Trimming removed 1 base at V and 7 bases at J, with 16 bases between. This CDR3 comprises 15 residues. In germline, CDR1 is MGHRA, CDR2 YSYEKL. The CDR3 reads CASSQVPTGGGEAFF. CDR3 coding DNA: TGCGCCAGCAGCCAAGTTCCTACGGGGGGCGGTGAAGCTTTCTTT.

This clonotype was seen ten or more times. CDR3 sequence (DNA): TGTGCCAGCAGCCCTATAACGGGGGTAGGGACTGAAGCTTTCTTT. This gives the protein CASSPITGVGTEAFF. The rearrangement uses TRBV7-9 and TRBJ1-1, with D possibly matching TRBD1 (5 bases). There are 15 residues in the CDR3. V lost 5 bases and J 5 bases, leaving 18 bases between the germline ends. Germline V gene sequence: CDR1 SEHNR, CDR2 FQNEAQ (reference sequence).

This clonotype appeared a few times. The V and J genes are TRBV6-5 and TRBJ2-1; D not resolved. The germline V gene has CDR1 MNHEY and CDR2 SVGAGI. V was shortened by 2 bases and J by 5 bases, with 7 bases between the two germline ends. This CDR3 region has 13 residues. CDR3 amino acids: CASSYESHNEQFF. The CDR3 bases are TGTGCCAGCAGTTACGAGTCACACAATGAGCAGTTCTTC.

The table lists this clonotype with many counts. The J gene is TRBJ1-1, the V gene TRBV5-4, with 8 bases identical to TRBD1. V trimming: 6 bases; J trimming: 1 base; junction bases outside the gene matches: 8. The CDR3 has 15 amino acids. Germline CDR1 reads SGHNT; CDR2 reads YYREEE (reference sequence). The CDR3 DNA reads TGTGCCAGCACTTCCTGGGGGACAGGGAACACTGAAGCTTTCTTT. The encoded protein is CASTSWGTGNTEAFF.

This chain joins TRBV5-1 and TRBJ2-5, with D unclear. The germline CDR1 and CDR2 sequences are SGHRS and YFSETQ. The ends were cut back, 2 bases at V and 5 bases at J, with 13 bases in the middle. This CDR3 comprises 14 residues. The CDR3 loop is CASSLRASRETQYF. CDR3 DNA: TGCGCCAGCAGCTTAAGGGCTAGTCGTGAGACCCAGTACTTC.

The rearrangement links TRBV12-3 or TRBV12-4 to TRBJ2-3, with TRBD2 matching 8 bases. The CDR3 extends over 14 amino acids. After removal of 5 bases from V and 5 bases from J, the junction contained 6 bases not matched to a gene. The CDR3 reads CASSLRSGGDTQYF. CDR3 sequence (DNA): TGTGCCAGCAGTCTGAGGAGCGGGGGAGATACGCAGTATTTT.

Remarks on this clonotype: Sequence at one end of the junction differs from germline and may be a read error. This rearrangement joins TRBV12-3 or TRBV12-4 to TRBJ2-7, with D hard to call. The CDR3 totals 12 residues. The CDR3 protein is CTSSLRFFEQYF. The CDR3 DNA is TGTACCAGCAGTCTAAGGTTCTTCGAGCAGTACTTC.

This clonotype has just a few counts. J is TRBJ2-5 and V is TRBV5-7; 10 nucleotides align to TRBD2. TRBV5-7 carries the ORF label, with uncertain function. This CDR3 spans 16 amino acids. With 4 bases clipped from V and 5 bases from J, the junction kept 11 bases outside the gene matches. The CDR3 DNA reads TGTGCCAGCAGCAACGGGACTAGCGCTCAGAAGGAGACCCAGTACTTC. It yields the protein CASSNGTSAQKETQYF.

This chain connects TRBV28 to TRBJ1-1; D unclear. Germline loops: CDR1 MDHEN, CDR2 SYDVKM. V lost 3 bases to trimming and J lost 10 bases, with 12 bases between them. CDR3 length: 12 residues. The chain's CDR3 is CASSLFGRGAFF. CDR3 DNA sequence: TGTGCCAGCAGTTTGTTCGGGAGAGGAGCTTTCTTT. Variable domain in full (rest from reference TRBV28 and TRBJ1-1): DVKVTQSSRYLVKRTGEKVFLECVQDMDHENMFWYRQDPGLGLRLIYFSYDVKMKEKGDIPEGYSVSREKKERFSLILESASTNQTSMYLCASSLFGRGAFFGQGTRLTVV.

This clonotype was counted between two and nine times. The chain couples TRBV6-1 to TRBJ2-5, with 7 nucleotides matching TRBD1. CDR3 size: 17 residues. Germline CDR1 is MNHNS and CDR2 is SASEGT. Germline trimming cut 5 bases from V and 1 base from J; bases unmatched to any gene: 13. CDR3 in DNA: TGTGCCAGCAGTTTTGAATGGGACAGAACAATCCAAGAGACCCAGTACTTC. It is translated as CASSFEWDRTIQETQYF.

This clonotype turned up a few times. V is TRBV6-2 or TRBV6-3 and J is TRBJ2-3; 12 bases map to TRBD2. The CDR3 has 15 residues. After removal of 8 bases from V and 4 bases from J, the junction contained 7 bases not matched to a gene. Germline CDR1 MNHEY, CDR2 SVGEGT. The CDR3 DNA follows: TGTGCCAGCGCCGCTAGCGGGAGGGCTGCAGATACGCAGTATTTT. This translates into CASAASGRAADTQYF.

This clonotype was recorded many times. The chain combines TRBV5-1 with TRBJ2-3; 7 bases are shared with TRBD1. Germline V gene lookup returns CDR1 SGHRS and CDR2 YFSETQ. The J segment lost 3 bases and the V segment lost 0 bases, leaving 10 bases of the junction unmatched. The CDR3 has 17 amino acids. The CDR3 nucleotides are TGCGCCAGCAGCTTGGAAGGGCAGGGGGTGAGGACAGATACGCAGTATTTT. It is translated as CASSLEGQGVRTDTQYF. The variable domain in full, completed from reference TRBV5-1 and TRBJ2-3, reads KAGVTQTPRYLIKTRGQQVTLSCSPISGHRSVSWYQQTPGQGLQFLFEYFSETQRNKGNFPGRFSGRQFSNSRSEMNVSTLELGDSALYLCASSLEGQGVRTDTQYFGPGTRLTVL.

This clonotype was seen more than once but under ten times. The chain recombines TRBV5-6 with TRBJ2-1; no firm D call. CDR3 length: 13 residues. Looked up from germline, CDR1 is SGHDT and CDR2 is YYEEEE. The V gene lost 2 bases and the J gene lost 7 bases, with 10 bases spanning the gap. CDR3 residues: CASSLSFPNEQFF. CDR3 nucleotide sequence: TGTGCCAGCAGCTTATCATTCCCAAATGAGCAGTTCTTC.

This clonotype was detected ten times or more. The rearrangement joins TRBV25-1 to TRBJ1-6, with TRBD1 identical over 10 bases. V shed 5 bases and J 9 bases; nucleotides not matched to a gene: 7. Germline V gives CDR1 MGHDK, CDR2 SYGVNS. This CDR3 region has 15 residues. The CDR3: CASSNGQGEASPLHF. DNA for the CDR3: TGTGCCAGCAGTAACGGACAGGGGGAAGCTTCACCCCTCCACTTT.

The J gene is TRBJ2-2, the V gene TRBV6-6, with 8 nucleotides matching TRBD2. CDR1 MNHNY and CDR2 SVGAGI come from the germline V gene (reference sequence). The ends lost 7 bases at V and 6 bases at J; junction bases unmatched: 10. The CDR3 runs 15 residues. CDR3 DNA sequence: TGTGCCAGCACCCCCCGGGAGGGCCTTTCCGGGGAGCTGTTTTTT. This gives the protein CASTPREGLSGELFF.

This clonotype was counted between two and nine times. The chain recombines TRBV5-1 with TRBJ2-7; 8 nucleotides match TRBD1. Per germline, CDR1 SGHRS and CDR2 YFSETQ. After removal of 4 bases from V and 2 bases from J, the junction contained 5 bases not matched to a gene. This CDR3 contains 14 residues. The CDR3 region is CASSPGQGPYEQYF. The CDR3 DNA follows: TGCGCCAGCAGCCCTGGACAGGGCCCCTACGAGCAGTACTTC.

The chain uses TRBV13 and TRBJ2-1, with D possibly matching TRBD2 (6 bases). In germline, CDR1 is PRHDT, CDR2 FYEKMQ (reference sequence). This CDR3 has 13 amino acids. Trimming stripped 1 base from V and 7 bases from J, with 8 bases between. CDR3: CASSLVSGNEQFF. The CDR3 DNA sequence: TGTGCCAGCAGCTTAGTTAGCGGTAATGAGCAGTTCTTC.

This clonotype was detected a few times. The chain joins TRBV18 to TRBJ1-5, with D hard to call. The germline V and J ends were trimmed by 2 bases and 4 bases, with 9 bases remaining between them. The CDR3 contains 14 residues. Germline-derived CDR1 and CDR2 are KGHSH and LQKENI. The chain's CDR3 is CASSPTNSNQPQHF. Here the CDR3 DNA reads TGTGCCAGCTCACCAACAAATTCAAATCAGCCCCAGCATTTT.

Only a few counts were recorded for this clonotype. DNA for the CDR3: TGTGCCAGCAGCCAAGGACAGGTGGGCACTGAAGCTTTCTTT. Protein sequence: CASSQGQVGTEAFF. The genes are TRBV7-9 and TRBJ1-1; 7 bases map to TRBD1. V was clipped by 5 bases and J by 4 bases; unmatched bases: 7. The CDR3 has 14 residues. Germline V lookup: CDR1 SEHNR, CDR2 FQNEAQ (reference sequence).

The chain links TRBV28 to TRBJ2-2; D remains unclear. Germline V lookup: CDR1 MDHEN, CDR2 SYDVKM. This CDR3 has 14 residues. The germline V and J ends were trimmed by 5 bases and 1 base, with 8 bases remaining between them. Here the CDR3 reads CASSTQLNTGELFF. The CDR3 DNA follows: TGTGCCAGCAGTACTCAATTGAACACCGGGGAGCTGTTTTTT.

This clonotype has a handful of counts. This chain joins TRBV7-9 and TRBJ1-6; D unresolved. This CDR3 region has 12 residues. Trimming removed 6 bases from V and 7 bases from J, with 7 bases in between. Germline V CDR1 and CDR2: SEHNR, FQNEAQ (reference sequence). The CDR3 sequence is CASRVDNSPLHF. Here the CDR3 DNA reads TGTGCCAGCAGGGTGGACAATTCACCCCTCCACTTT.